This record looks at one T cell receptor (beta chain) sequence and its context. Its antigen is still unknown. This entry is derived from a study of T cell responses to AZD1222 COVID-19 vaccine. Study at large: Analysis merged second doses at about 4 or about 12 weeks. Study-level points and caveats: Samples come after the peak T cell response, not at day 14. Spike-wide vaccine-associated CD4 TCRs dominated at 160-218 and 743-854.

This table comes from immunoSEQ multiplex PCR, and its TCRdb copy is limited to in-frame clones, with some not included. The table has some 75,000 clones, approximately 90% seen once. This clonotype was sampled from an adult in good health. The specimen was peripheral blood, collected on day 0 of AZD1222 vaccination.

As DNA, the CDR3 is TGTGCCAGCAGTTACTCGCAGCGGGTGGCTGGAAACACCATATATTTT. Its translation: CASSYSQRVAGNTIYF. The chain couples TRBV6-5 to TRBJ1-3; D remains ambiguous. V shed 0 bases and J shed 2 bases, with 11 bases lying between them. The germline V gene encodes CDR1 MNHEY and CDR2 SVGAGI. The CDR3 runs to 16 residues.